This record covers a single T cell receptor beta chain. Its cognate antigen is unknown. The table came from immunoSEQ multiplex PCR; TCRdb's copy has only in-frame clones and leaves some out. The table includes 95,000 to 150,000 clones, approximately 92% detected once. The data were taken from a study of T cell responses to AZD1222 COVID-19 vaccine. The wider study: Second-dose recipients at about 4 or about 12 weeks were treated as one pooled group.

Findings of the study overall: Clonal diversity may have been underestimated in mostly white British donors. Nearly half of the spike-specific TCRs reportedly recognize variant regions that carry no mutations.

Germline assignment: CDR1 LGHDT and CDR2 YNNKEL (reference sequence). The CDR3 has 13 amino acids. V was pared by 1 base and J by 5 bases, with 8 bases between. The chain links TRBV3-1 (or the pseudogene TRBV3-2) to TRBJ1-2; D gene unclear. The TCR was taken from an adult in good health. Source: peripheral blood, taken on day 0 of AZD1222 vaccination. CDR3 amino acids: CASSQGTDYGYTF. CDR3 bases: TGTGCCAGCAGCCAAGGCACTGATTATGGCTACACCTTC.